The 3 T cell receptor beta chains reported below all come from one sample, sequenced in a study of molecular identifiers for immune sequencing clone quantification. TCRdb analysed the PCR reads with MiXCR anew, one entry per CDR3 protein. Here the sample spans more than 550,000 distinct CDR3 sequences, around 25% being singletons. Sample: naive CD8+ T cells from blood, with Jurkat cell RNA spiked in. Subset of the sample: FACS-sorted CD8+CD4-CCR7+CD45RA+ naive T cells. The receptors shown here come from a human donor in good health. Some libraries in this study had Jurkat cell RNA spiked in.

This clonotype turned up a few times. The chain recombines TRBV7-9 with TRBJ2-3, with 7 bases matching TRBD2. The CDR3 extends over 16 amino acids. CDR1 and CDR2 from the germline V gene are SEHNR and FQNEAQ (reference sequence). V dropped 3 bases and J dropped 3; count of bases not matched to a gene: 9. Written as DNA, the CDR3 is TGTGCCAGCAGCTTGAGGGGACGGCGGGGGACAGATACGCAGTATTTT. Amino acids: CASSLRGRRGTDTQYF.

J is TRBJ1-1 and V is TRBV5-1, with 7 bases fitting TRBD1. This CDR3 region has 10 residues. The ends lost 5 bases at V and 10 bases at J; junction bases unmatched: 2. Germline lookup yields CDR1 SGHRS and CDR2 YFSETQ. CDR3 protein: CASSWTGAFF. CDR3 coding DNA: TGCGCCAGCAGTTGGACAGGAGCTTTCTTT.

The chain combines TRBV27 with TRBJ2-5; 10 bases agree with TRBD2. The CDR3 is made up of 16 amino acids. In germline, CDR1 is MNHEY, CDR2 SMNVEV (reference sequence). The junction had 6 bases not matched to a gene; V was cut back by 5 bases and J by 0 bases. This chain's CDR3 is CASSPVGLADQETQYF. DNA for the CDR3: TGTGCCAGCAGTCCGGTAGGACTAGCGGACCAAGAGACCCAGTACTTC.